This T cell receptor beta chain emerged from a study of T-cell memory formation after mild COVID-19. As for the study in general: TCR clusters largely stayed donor specific. The study's findings and limits: Researchers found some responding clones in pre-infection memory, a sign that cross-reactive memory joined. The SARS-CoV-2 specificity of second-wave clones reaching peak at day 37 remained unverified.

Employing constant-segment primers, 5'RACE generated TCR alpha and TCR beta cDNA libraries bearing sample barcodes and UMIs. TCRdb analysed the 5' RACE reads with MiXCR anew, one entry per CDR3 protein. The data hold approximately 580,000 distinct CDR3 sequences, with roughly 20% observed a single time. The CDR3 is 14 residues long. The germline CDR1 and CDR2 sequences are LNHDA and SQIVND (reference sequence). V was cut by 6 bases and J by 0 bases, with 11 bases left in between. This clonotype appeared a few times. Its matching antigen is unknown. J is TRBJ1-2 and V is TRBV19; weak D call: TRBD1 (6 bases). The sequenced sample was PBMCs or a T cell subset sorted from them (not recorded which). This receptor was obtained from an adult woman who had mild COVID-19 (a few samples of this study predate the infection). Cell type and time point are not known. CDR3 DNA sequence: TGTGCCAGTAGGGGACACCAAGCTAACTATGGCTACACCTTC. As protein: CASRGHQANYGYTF.